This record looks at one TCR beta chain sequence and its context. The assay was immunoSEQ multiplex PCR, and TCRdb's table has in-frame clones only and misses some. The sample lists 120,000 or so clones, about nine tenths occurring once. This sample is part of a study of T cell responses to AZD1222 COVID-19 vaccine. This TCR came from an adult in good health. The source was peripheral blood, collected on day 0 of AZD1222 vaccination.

The CDR3 nucleotides read TGTGCCAGCAGCTTAGGACTAGCGGGAGGGATCGGGTACAATGAGCAGTTCTTC. Its protein is CASSLGLAGGIGYNEQFF. This rearrangement joins TRBV7-3 to TRBJ2-1; 15 positions agree with TRBD2. The length of the CDR3 is 18 residues. CDR1 is SGHTA and CDR2 is FQGTGA in the germline V gene. Germline trimming cut 2 bases from V and 4 bases from J; bases unmatched to any gene: 6.